The following is a T cell receptor beta chain sequence with its context. Antigen: not known. V lost 0 bases, J lost 7 bases, and 9 bases lay in between. This CDR3 region has 14 residues. Germline V gene lookup returns CDR1 MNHEY and CDR2 SVGAGI. As the sequencing template, cDNA was produced by extracting RNA and reverse transcribing it. Clones were read by immunoSEQ multiplex PCR, and TCRdb kept only the in-frame ones, dropping some. This table holds 190,000 or so clones, around 60% found once. Described treatment: oral pan-JAK inhibitor, 5-10 mg twice daily. This sample stems from a study of CD8+ T cells in alopecia areata. Study context: By percentage of affected scalp area, the severity of treated patients was scored.

Findings and caveats of the study: With just one nonresponder, it is still uncertain whether baseline CD8+ expansion relates to response. Alopecia totalis/universalis scalp especially showed more expanded CD8+ clones than normal scalp.

This material consisted of CD8+ T cells sorted from blood, taken at week 24, from a patient treated with tofacitinib. The source of this sequence is a human donor with alopecia areata. This chain joins TRBV6-5 and TRBJ2-2; D possibly corresponds to TRBD1 (5 bases). As DNA, the CDR3 is TGTGCCAGCAGTTACTCGACCACAGGCGGGGAGCTGTTTTTT. Its protein is CASSYSTTGGELFF.